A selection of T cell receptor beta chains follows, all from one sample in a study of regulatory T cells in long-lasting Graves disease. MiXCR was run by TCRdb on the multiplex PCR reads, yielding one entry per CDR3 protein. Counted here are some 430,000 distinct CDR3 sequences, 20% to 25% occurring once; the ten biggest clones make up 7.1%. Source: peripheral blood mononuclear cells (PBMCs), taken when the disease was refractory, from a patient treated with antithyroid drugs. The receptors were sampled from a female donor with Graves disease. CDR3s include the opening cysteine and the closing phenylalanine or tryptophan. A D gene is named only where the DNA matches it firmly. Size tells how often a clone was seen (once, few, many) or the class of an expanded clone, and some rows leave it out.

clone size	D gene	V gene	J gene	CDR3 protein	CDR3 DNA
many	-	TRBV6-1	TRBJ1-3	CASSEVTLGDTIYF	TGTGCCAGCAGTGAAGTAACCCTTGGGGACACCATATATTTT
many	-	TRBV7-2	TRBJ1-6	CASSLGGARPLHF	TGTGCCAGCAGCCTCGGGGGTGCCAGACCCCTCCACTTT
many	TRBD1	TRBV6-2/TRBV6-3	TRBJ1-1	CASSHKTGGSRKTEAFF	TGTGCCAGCAGCCATAAAACAGGGGGCTCGAGGAAGACTGAAGCTTTCTTT
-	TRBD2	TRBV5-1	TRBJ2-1	CASSTGLAGTYNEQFF	TGCGCCAGCAGCACTGGACTAGCGGGAACCTACAATGAGCAGTTCTTC
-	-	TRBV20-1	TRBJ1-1	CSAPTAPGYFF	TGCAGTGCTCCCACGGCCCCTGGATACTTCTTT
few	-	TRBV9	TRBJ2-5	CASSVGGLLDETQYF	TGTGCCAGCAGCGTAGGGGGACTCCTCGACGAGACCCAGTACTTC
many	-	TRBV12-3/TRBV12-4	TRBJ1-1	CASSPLPGDPNTEAFF	TGTGCCAGCAGTCCTCTTCCGGGAGATCCGAACACTGAAGCTTTCTTT
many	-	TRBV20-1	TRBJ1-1	CSASDSTTRTEAFF	TGCAGTGCTAGTGATTCCACCACCCGGACTGAAGCTTTCTTT
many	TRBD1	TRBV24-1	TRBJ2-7	CATSDPGTGVYEQYF	TGTGCCACCAGTGATCCCGGGACAGGGGTCTACGAGCAGTACTTC
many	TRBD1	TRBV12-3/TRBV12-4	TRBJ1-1	CASSLGGGDEAFF	TGTGCCAGCAGTTTAGGAGGGGGCGATGAAGCTTTCTTT
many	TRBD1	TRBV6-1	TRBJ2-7	CATGTGIYEQYF	TGTGCCACCGGGACAGGTATCTACGAGCAGTACTTC
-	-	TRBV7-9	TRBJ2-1	CASSFEGPWASFQSYNEQFF	TGTGCCAGCAGCTTCGAGGGACCTTGGGCCAGCTTTCAGTCCTACAATGAGCAGTTCTTC
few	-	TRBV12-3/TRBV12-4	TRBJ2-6	CASSLAWSSGANVLTF	TGTGCCAGCAGTTTAGCGTGGAGCTCTGGGGCCAACGTCCTGACTTTC
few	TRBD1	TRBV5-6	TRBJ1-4	CASSSRGRINEKLFF	TGTGCCAGCAGCTCCAGGGGGCGGATTAATGAAAAACTGTTTTTT
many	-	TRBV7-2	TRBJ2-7	CASSLLSGTLKASYYEQYF	TGTGCCAGCAGCCTCCTCTCCGGGACTCTCAAGGCGAGTTACTACGAGCAGTACTTC
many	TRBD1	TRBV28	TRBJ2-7	CASSYLWTGGRSYEQYF	TGTGCCAGCAGTTACCTTTGGACAGGGGGTAGGTCCTACGAGCAGTACTTC
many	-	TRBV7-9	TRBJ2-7	CASRSGRDEQYF	TGTGCCAGCAGAAGCGGCAGGGACGAGCAGTACTTC
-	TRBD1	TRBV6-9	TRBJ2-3	CASSYSGTDTDTQYF	TGTGCCAGCAGTTACTCTGGGACAGACACAGATACGCAGTATTTT
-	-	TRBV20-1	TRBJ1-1	CSASHTHQVFMNTEAFF	TGCAGTGCTAGCCATACTCACCAGGTATTCATGAACACTGAAGCTTTCTTT
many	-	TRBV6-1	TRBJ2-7	CASRTPQGTYEQYF	TGTGCCAGCAGGACCCCGCAGGGTACCTACGAGCAGTACTTC
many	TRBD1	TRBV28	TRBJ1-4	CASSTAQTGSSEKLFF	TGTGCCAGCAGTACCGCCCAGACAGGGTCCAGTGAAAAACTGTTTTTT
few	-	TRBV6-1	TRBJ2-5	CASSRSGTTETQYF	TGTGCCAGCAGCAGGAGTGGGACAACGGAGACCCAGTACTTC
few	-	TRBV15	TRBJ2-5	CATSRGRSLQETQYF	TGTGCCACCAGCAGAGGACGGTCACTTCAAGAGACCCAGTACTTC
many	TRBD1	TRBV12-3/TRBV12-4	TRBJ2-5	CASSGTDKETQYF	TGTGCCAGCAGTGGGACAGACAAAGAGACCCAGTACTTC
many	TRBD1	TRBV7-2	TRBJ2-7	CASSSRTGDYEQYF	TGTGCCAGCAGCTCGCGAACAGGGGACTACGAGCAGTACTTC
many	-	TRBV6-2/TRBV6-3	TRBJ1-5	CASSSVTYADNQPQHF	TGTGCCAGCAGTTCTGTAACCTATGCGGACAATCAGCCCCAGCATTTT
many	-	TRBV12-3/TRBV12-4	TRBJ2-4	CASSSLRRNIQYF	TGTGCCAGCAGTTCCCTTCGGAGGAACATTCAGTACTTC
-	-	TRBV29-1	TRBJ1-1	CSVGAEKMNTEAFF	TGCAGCGTTGGGGCAGAGAAAATGAACACTGAAGCTTTCTTT
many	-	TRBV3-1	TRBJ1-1	CASSPGPMNTEAFF	TGTGCCAGCAGCCCGGGACCCATGAACACTGAAGCTTTCTTT
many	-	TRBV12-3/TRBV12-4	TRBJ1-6	CASSSMDQQGPLHF	TGTGCCAGCAGTTCAATGGACCAACAGGGTCCCCTCCACTTT
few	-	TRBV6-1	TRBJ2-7	CASSHLRQQYF	TGTGCCAGCAGCCACCTACGTCAGCAGTACTTC
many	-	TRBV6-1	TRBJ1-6	CASSRFGTRGSPLHF	TGTGCCAGCAGTCGCTTCGGGACCCGGGGGTCACCCCTCCACTTT
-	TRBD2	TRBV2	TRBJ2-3	CASKSGRLTDTQYF	TGTGCCAGCAAATCCGGGAGGCTCACAGATACGCAGTATTTT
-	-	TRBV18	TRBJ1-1	CASSQLSEGGTEAFF	TGTGCCAGCTCACAACTATCGGAGGGGGGAACTGAAGCTTTCTTT
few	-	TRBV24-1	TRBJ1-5	CATQSGGDPQPQHF	TGTGCCACCCAGAGTGGGGGCGATCCCCAGCCCCAGCATTTT
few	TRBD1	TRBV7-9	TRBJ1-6	CASSLVGQGLGAPLHF	TGTGCCAGCAGCTTAGTGGGACAGGGCCTGGGGGCACCCCTCCACTTT
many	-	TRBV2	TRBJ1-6	CASSTRAGNSPLHF	TGTGCCAGCAGTACCCGGGCTGGCAATTCACCCCTCCACTTT
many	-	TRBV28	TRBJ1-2	CASYRLLGSNYGYTF	TGTGCCAGCTACCGACTGTTGGGGTCTAACTATGGCTACACCTTC
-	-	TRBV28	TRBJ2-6	CASSLPLGASSAGANVLTF	TGTGCCAGCAGTTTACCACTCGGAGCGTCGTCTGCGGGGGCCAACGTCCTGACTTTC
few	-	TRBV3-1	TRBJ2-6	CASSRLTGTSGANVLTF	TGTGCCAGCAGCCGCCTGACAGGAACCTCTGGGGCCAACGTCCTGACTTTC
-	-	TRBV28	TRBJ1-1	CASRRDPSTSGAFF	TGTGCCAGCAGACGGGACCCCTCTACCTCGGGGGCTTTCTTT
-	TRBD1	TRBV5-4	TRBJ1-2	CASSTAGTGEGYTF	TGTGCCAGCAGCACGGCCGGGACAGGGGAAGGCTACACCTTC
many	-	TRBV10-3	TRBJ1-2	CAITPGHDRTYGYTF	TGTGCCATCACCCCCGGACACGACAGGACCTATGGCTACACCTTC
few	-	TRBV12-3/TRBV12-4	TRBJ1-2	CASIPGRRFSNYGYTF	TGTGCCAGCATCCCGGGACGGAGGTTTTCTAACTATGGCTACACCTTC
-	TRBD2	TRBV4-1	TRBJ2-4	CASSQLAEKNIQYF	TGCGCCAGCAGCCAACTAGCGGAGAAAAACATTCAGTACTTC
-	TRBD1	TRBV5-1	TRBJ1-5	CASSSGQLDQPQHF	TGCGCCAGCAGCTCGGGACAGTTGGATCAGCCCCAGCATTTT
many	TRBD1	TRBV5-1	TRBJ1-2	CASNEQGAHGYTF	TGCGCCAGCAACGAACAGGGGGCGCATGGCTACACCTTC
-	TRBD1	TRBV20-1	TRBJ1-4	CSAPRTGRDEKLFF	TGCAGTGCACCCCGGACAGGGAGAGATGAAAAACTGTTTTTT
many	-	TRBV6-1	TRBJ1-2	CASSVLDLSRSYGYTF	TGTGCCAGCAGTGTATTAGACCTGAGTCGATCCTATGGCTACACCTTC
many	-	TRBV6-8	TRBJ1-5	CASSLNSNQPQHF	TGTGCCAGCAGTTTGAATAGCAATCAGCCCCAGCATTTT
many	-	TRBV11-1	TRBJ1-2	CASRQGESEYYGYTF	TGTGCCAGCAGACAAGGGGAATCGGAGTACTATGGCTACACCTTC
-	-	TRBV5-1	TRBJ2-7	CASSLPGIYEQYF	TGCGCCAGCAGCCTCCCCGGGATCTACGAGCAGTACTTC